Ten or more counts support the clone carrying this TCR beta chain. This entry is derived from a study of T cells in Graves' hyperthyroidism and ophthalmopathy. Researchers amplified the TCR beta CDR3 regions from RNA transcripts. The HTBI primer set served for first-round RT-PCR of the TCR CDR3. TCRdb re-called the multiplex PCR reads with MiXCR, one entry per CDR3 protein. The sample includes about 740,000 distinct CDR3 sequences, 12% to 15% of them seen just once. This CDR3 contains 15 residues. V lost 5 bases and J 3 bases, leaving 11 bases between the germline ends. In germline, CDR1 is SGHTA, CDR2 FQGTGA.

V is TRBV7-3 and J is TRBJ2-6; D might be TRBD1 (5 bases). The origin of this receptor is a woman aged 18-35 years with Graves' hyperthyroidism. The sample comprised blood. The chain's CDR3 is CASSPTGVGANVLTF. The DNA of the CDR3 is TGTGCCAGCAGCCCTACAGGTGTTGGGGCCAACGTCCTGACTTTC.